Shown below are 17 T cell receptor beta chains from a single sample sequenced in a study of beta chain features in type 1 diabetes. What these receptors recognize is not known. Study results and caveats: When Type 1 diabetes patients were examined, their TCRB CDR3s proved moderately but significantly shorter in all four CD4+ subsets.

The authors reverse transcribed all of the isolated RNA, so sequencing captured expressed TCRB transcripts. The repertoire was sequenced with immunoSEQ multiplex PCR; TCRdb's copy has only in-frame clones and lacks some. The data hold over 650,000 clones, with over 12% observed a single time. Material: naive CD4+ T cells from blood. These TCRs come from a man aged 18 to 30 with type 1 diabetes.

In this sample, this clone turned up a few times. V is TRBV27 and J is TRBJ2-5; possibly TRBD2 for D (6 bases). CDR3 length: 14 amino acids. V was pared by 0 bases and J by 8 bases, with 13 bases between. CDR1 and CDR2 from the germline V gene are MNHEY and SMNVEV (reference sequence). DNA of the CDR3: TGTGCCAGCAGTTTATCGAGGTCGGAGGGAACCCAGTACTTC. Residues: CASSLSRSEGTQYF.

V gene TRBV2 combines with J gene TRBJ1-4; D is unresolved. This CDR3 contains 14 residues. The germline V gene encodes CDR1 SNHLY and CDR2 FYNNEI. Trimming removed 0 bases from V and 8 bases from J, with 10 bases in between. The CDR3 protein is CASSEAGIGEKLFF. The CDR3 DNA reads as TGTGCCAGCAGTGAAGCCGGGATCGGAGAAAAACTGTTTTTT. The full variable domain, with the rest looked up from reference TRBV2 and TRBJ1-4, is EPEVTQTPSHQVTQMGQEVILRCVPISNHLYFYWYRQILGQKVEFLVSFYNNEISEKSEIFDDQFSVERPDGSNFTLKIRSTKLEDSAMYFCASSEAGIGEKLFFGSGTQLSVL.

This clone was observed a handful of times. This rearrangement joins TRBV4-2 to TRBJ1-2; the D is unclear. The CDR3 is 14 amino acids. Trimming cost V 4 bases and J 2 bases, with 11 bases left between them. Germline loops: CDR1 LGHNA, CDR2 YNFKEQ. CDR3 loop: CASSLSDGNYGYTF. In nucleotides, the CDR3 is TGTGCCAGCAGCCTAAGTGACGGCAACTATGGCTACACCTTC.

The CDR3 DNA sequence: TGTGCCTGGACGGACAGTTACAATGAGCAGTTCTTC. Translation: CAWTDSYNEQFF. The genes are TRBV30 and TRBJ2-1; weak D call: TRBD1 (6 bases). The CDR3 totals 12 residues. The V gene's germline CDR1 is GTSNPN and CDR2 SVGIG (reference sequence). V was shortened by 4 bases and J by 4 bases, with 8 bases between the two germline ends. Complete variable domain (other parts from reference TRBV30 and TRBJ2-1): SQTIHQWPATLVQPVGSPLSLECTVEGTSNPNLYWYRQAAGRGLQLLFYSVGIGQISSEVPQNLSASRPQDRQFILSSKKLLLSDSGFYLCAWTDSYNEQFFGPGTRLTVL.

This clone was observed a handful of times. V and J are TRBV5-1 and TRBJ2-3, with TRBD2 matching 7 bases. V lost 0 bases, J lost 2 bases, and 6 bases stayed unmatched. The germline gives CDR1 SGHRS, CDR2 YFSETQ. The CDR3 extends over 16 amino acids. CDR3 residues: CASSLGGGTYTDTQYF. The CDR3 DNA is TGCGCCAGCAGCTTGGGCGGGGGTACCTACACAGATACGCAGTATTTT.

This rearrangement joins TRBV30 to TRBJ1-5; no clear D gene. Looked up from germline, CDR1 is GTSNPN and CDR2 is SVGIG (reference sequence). CDR3 length: 8 residues. For the CDR3, the DNA is TGTATTTTCCAGCCCCAGCATTTT. Its protein is CIFQPQHF. The full variable domain, its missing parts supplied by reference TRBV30 and TRBJ1-5, is SQTIHQWPATLVQPVGSPLSLECTVEGTSNPNLYWYRQAAGRGLQLLFYSVGIGQISSEVPQNLSASRPQDRQFILSSKKLLLSDSGFYLCIFQPQHFGDGTRLSIL.

For this clone: The identical CDR3 is also encoded by other nucleotide sequences in the sample. CDR3 loop: CASSSGTGNTGELFF. Written as DNA, the CDR3 is TGTGCCAGCAGCTCCGGGACAGGGAACACCGGGGAGCTGTTTTTT. J is TRBJ2-2 and V is TRBV7-2; TRBD1 aligns across 8 bases. The CDR3 runs 15 residues. With V trimmed by 4 bases and J by 1 base, 2 bases remained unmatched. Per germline, CDR1 SGHTA and CDR2 FQGNSA.

This chain connects TRBV29-1 to TRBJ2-7; D is possibly TRBD2 (6 bases). This CDR3 is built from 12 residues. The V end was cut by 3 bases, the J end by 7 bases, with 13 bases between. Germline V gives CDR1 SQVTM, CDR2 ANQGSEA. In DNA form, the CDR3 reads TGCAGCGTTGACCAGCAGGGAGGTGAGCAGTACTTC. The encoded protein is CSVDQQGGEQYF.

This clone was found a few times. The chain couples TRBV30 to TRBJ1-4; D is uncertain. Germline V lookup: CDR1 GTSNPN, CDR2 SVGIG (reference sequence). V shed 2 bases and J shed 0 bases, with 7 bases lying between them. CDR3 size: 14 residues. Here the CDR3 DNA reads TGTGCCTGGAGTACCCAGTCAACTAATGAAAAACTGTTTTTT. Protein: CAWSTQSTNEKLFF. The full variable domain, completed using reference TRBV30 and TRBJ1-4, is SQTIHQWPATLVQPVGSPLSLECTVEGTSNPNLYWYRQAAGRGLQLLFYSVGIGQISSEVPQNLSASRPQDRQFILSSKKLLLSDSGFYLCAWSTQSTNEKLFFGSGTQLSVL.

This clone occurred a few times. The V and J genes are TRBV11-2 and TRBJ2-7; a weak D match, TRBD2 (6 bases). CDR1 is SGHAT and CDR2 is FQNNGV in the germline V gene. This CDR3 contains 11 residues. Trimming stripped 2 bases from V and 7 bases from J, with 6 bases between. The DNA for the CDR3 is TGTGCCAGCAGCTTACTAGCGGAGCAGTACTTC. Translating it yields CASSLLAEQYF. The whole variable domain, filled in from reference TRBV11-2 and TRBJ2-7, reads EAGVAQSPRYKIIEKRQSVAFWCNPISGHATLYWYQQILGQGPKLLIQFQNNGVVDDSQLPKDRFSAERLKGVDSTLKIQPAKLEDSAVYLCASSLLAEQYFGPGTRLTVT.

This clone was seen a handful of times. The CDR3 reads CASSALTGTEETQYF. The CDR3 DNA reads TGTGCCAGCAGTGCCCTGACGGGGACCGAAGAGACCCAGTACTTC. This chain connects TRBV2 to TRBJ2-5; perhaps D is TRBD1 or TRBD2 (5 bases each). Germline CDR1 is SNHLY and CDR2 is FYNNEI. There are 15 residues in the CDR3. The germline V and J ends were trimmed by 4 bases and 3 bases, with 15 bases remaining between them. The full variable domain, completed using reference TRBV2 and TRBJ2-5, is EPEVTQTPSHQVTQMGQEVILRCVPISNHLYFYWYRQILGQKVEFLVSFYNNEISEKSEIFDDQFSVERPDGSNFTLKIRSTKLEDSAMYFCASSALTGTEETQYFGPGTRLLVL.

This clone turned up a few times. The rearrangement uses TRBV19 and TRBJ1-5; no definite D call. CDR3 length: 16 residues. V shed 5 bases and J shed 1 base, with 15 bases lying between them. The V gene's germline CDR1 is LNHDA and CDR2 SQIVND (reference sequence). The CDR3 region has the DNA TGTGCCAGTAGTCTAACCGGTCTATGGAGCAATCAGCCCCAGCATTTT. This codes for CASSLTGLWSNQPQHF.

V and J are TRBV30 and TRBJ2-1; 9 bases map to TRBD2. V lost 1 base and J lost 12; bases outside the gene matches: 7. The CDR3 consists of 13 residues. Germline CDR1 is GTSNPN and CDR2 is SVGIG (reference sequence). CDR3 nucleotide sequence: TGTGCCTGGAGTGCTCCTAGCGGGATGGTGCAGTTCTTC. As protein: CAWSAPSGMVQFF.

CDR3 sequence reads: CASSGRTGQNEQFF. As DNA, the CDR3 is TGTGCCAGCAGTGGCCGGACAGGTCAGAATGAGCAGTTCTTC. The V gene is TRBV2, the J gene TRBJ2-1, with 7 bases matching TRBD1. The CDR3 spans 14 residues. Trimming removed 4 bases from V and 7 bases from J; junction bases left unmatched: 7. Germline-derived CDR1 and CDR2 are SNHLY and FYNNEI.

V and J are TRBV7-9 and TRBJ1-1; D remains ambiguous. The V gene lost 10 bases and the J gene lost 3 bases, with 12 bases spanning the gap. This CDR3 is 12 amino acids long. Germline V gene lookup returns CDR1 SEHNR and CDR2 FQNEAQ (reference sequence). The CDR3 sequence is CANTKRDTEAFF. CDR3 coding DNA: TGTGCCAACACTAAAAGGGACACTGAAGCTTTCTTT.

This clone was observed a handful of times. The rearrangement links TRBV15 to TRBJ2-3; 12 bases agree with TRBD2. After removal of 4 bases from V and 6 bases from J, the junction contained 5 bases not matched to a gene. Germline V gene sequence: CDR1 LNHNV, CDR2 YYDKDF (reference sequence). This CDR3 contains 15 residues. CDR3 in DNA: TGTGCCACCAGCAAACGGACTAGCGGGGAGGATACGCAGTATTTT. Protein product: CATSKRTSGEDTQYF.

The chain couples TRBV7-9 to TRBJ2-7; TRBD2 matches 10 bases. Germline V lookup: CDR1 SEHNR, CDR2 FQNEAQ (reference sequence). The V and J ends lost 0 bases and 4 bases, in that order; junction bases with no gene match: 3. The CDR3 runs to 15 residues. CDR3 residues: CASSLASGRVYEQYF. CDR3 bases: TGTGCCAGCAGCTTAGCCAGCGGGAGGGTTTACGAGCAGTACTTC.